This paragraph covers one T cell receptor beta chain sequence. Its cognate antigen is unknown. This CDR3 contains 15 residues. J was trimmed by 6 bases and V by 6 bases; bases with no gene match: 10. The germline V gene has CDR1 MGHDK and CDR2 SYGVNS. This record comes from a study of OX40 agonist ivuxolimab in advanced cancers. Regarding the study as a whole: Expanded peripheral T cell antigen specificity was not determined. Partly responding patients at 0.1-3.0 mg/kg showed some of the smallest clonal expansion. The average count of expanded clones was higher among CD8+ T cells than among CD4+.

The protocol was immunoSEQ multiplex PCR, while the TCRdb copy is restricted to in-frame clones and leaves out a portion. The sample lists some 25,000 clones; approximately 85% were seen once. The sample in question was CD4+ or CD8+ T cells sorted from blood, obtained in a trial of the OX40 agonist ivuxolimab. This receptor was identified in an adult with an advanced solid tumor such as melanoma, head and neck, liver or kidney cancer. The chain links TRBV25-1 to TRBJ2-1, with TRBD2 matching over 8 bases. The CDR3, as DNA: TGTGCCAGCAGGTCGGGGACTAGGCGTACCAATGAGCAGTTCTTC. It yields the protein CASRSGTRRTNEQFF. Supplemented by reference TRBV25-1 and TRBJ2-1, the full variable domain reads EADIYQTPRYLVIGTGKKITLECSQTMGHDKMYWYQQDPGMELHLIHYSYGVNSTEKGDLSSESTVSRIRTEHFPLTLESARPSHTSQYLCASRSGTRRTNEQFFGPGTRLTVL.